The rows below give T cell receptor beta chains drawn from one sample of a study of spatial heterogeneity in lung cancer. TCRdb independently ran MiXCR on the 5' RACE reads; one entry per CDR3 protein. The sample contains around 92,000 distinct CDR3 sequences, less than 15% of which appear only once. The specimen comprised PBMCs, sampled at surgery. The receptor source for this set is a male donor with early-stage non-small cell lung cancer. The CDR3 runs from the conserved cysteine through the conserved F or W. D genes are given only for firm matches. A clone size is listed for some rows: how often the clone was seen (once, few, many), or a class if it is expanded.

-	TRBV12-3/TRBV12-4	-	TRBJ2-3	CASSSHSGSTDTQYF	TGTGCCAGCAGTTCACATAGCGGAAGCACAGATACGCAGTATTTT
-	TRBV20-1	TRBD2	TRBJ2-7	CSARGSLAGVLEQYF	TGCAGTGCTAGAGGATCGCTAGCGGGAGTTCTAGAGCAGTACTTC
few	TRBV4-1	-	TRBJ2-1	CASSLREGGYNEQFF	TGCGCCAGCAGCCTGAGAGAGGGCGGTTACAATGAGCAGTTCTTC
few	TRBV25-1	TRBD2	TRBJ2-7	CASSLAGVGYEQYF	TGTGCCAGCTCTCTAGCGGGAGTAGGCTACGAGCAGTACTTC
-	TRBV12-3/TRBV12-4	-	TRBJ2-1	CASSLIGNEQFF	TGTGCCAGCAGTTTAATAGGGAATGAGCAGTTCTTC
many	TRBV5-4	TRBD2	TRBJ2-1	CASSGLAGGSSEQFF	TGTGCCAGCAGCGGTCTAGCGGGAGGGAGTAGTGAGCAGTTCTTC
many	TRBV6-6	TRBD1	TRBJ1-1	CASSRQGMNTEAFF	TGTGCCAGCAGTCGACAGGGCATGAACACTGAAGCTTTCTTT
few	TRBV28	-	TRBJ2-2	CASSFGRSNTGELFF	TGTGCCAGCAGTTTCGGCAGGTCGAACACCGGGGAGCTGTTTTTT
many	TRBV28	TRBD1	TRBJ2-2	CASSLLGGPGELFF	TGTGCCAGCAGTTTATTAGGGGGCCCCGGGGAGCTGTTTTTT
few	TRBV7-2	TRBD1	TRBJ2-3	CASSSQPDRADTQYF	TGTGCCAGCAGCTCCCAGCCCGACAGGGCAGATACGCAGTATTTT
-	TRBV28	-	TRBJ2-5	CASSSTVVQETQYF	TGTGCCAGCAGTTCTACAGTTGTTCAAGAGACCCAGTACTTC
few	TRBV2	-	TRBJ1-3	CASVKENSGNTIYF	TGTGCCAGCGTAAAGGAAAACTCTGGAAACACCATATATTTT
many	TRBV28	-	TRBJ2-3	CARPSSTDTQYF	TGTGCCAGGCCGTCTAGCACAGATACGCAGTATTTT
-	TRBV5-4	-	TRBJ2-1	CASSLGQGGAEQFF	TGTGCCAGCAGCTTGGGGCAGGGGGGTGCTGAGCAGTTCTTC
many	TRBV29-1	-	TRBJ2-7	CSVEDLRDEQYF	TGCAGCGTTGAAGACCTCAGGGACGAGCAGTACTTC
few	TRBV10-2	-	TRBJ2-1	CASSASNNEQFF	TGCGCCAGCAGTGCTTCCAACAATGAGCAGTTCTTC
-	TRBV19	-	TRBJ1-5	CASRWTSTSQPQHF	TGTGCCAGTAGATGGACCTCTACGTCTCAGCCCCAGCATTTT
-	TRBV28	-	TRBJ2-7	CASGGRQGGAEQYF	TGTGCCAGCGGGGGACGACAGGGAGGCGCCGAGCAGTACTTC
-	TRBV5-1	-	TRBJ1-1	CASSFRTDTEAFF	TGCGCCAGCAGCTTTCGGACGGACACTGAAGCTTTCTTT
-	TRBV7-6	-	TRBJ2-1	CASSSYWKKSTYNEQFF	TGTGCCAGCAGCTCCTACTGGAAGAAGTCGACCTACAATGAGCAGTTCTTC
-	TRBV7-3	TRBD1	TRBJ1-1	CASTQGAGTEAFF	TGTGCCAGCACCCAGGGGGCGGGCACTGAAGCTTTCTTT
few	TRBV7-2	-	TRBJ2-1	CATAGISSYNEQFF	TGTGCCACCGCGGGGATATCCTCCTACAATGAGCAGTTCTTC
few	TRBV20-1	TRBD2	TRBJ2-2	CSASRLAVISNTGELFF	TGCAGTGCTAGTAGACTAGCGGTGATATCGAACACCGGGGAGCTGTTTTTT
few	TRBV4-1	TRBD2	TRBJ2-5	CASSPRLAGQETQYF	TGCGCCAGCAGCCCCAGACTAGCGGGGCAAGAGACCCAGTACTTC
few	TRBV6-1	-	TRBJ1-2	CASSEVGGWGYTF	TGTGCCAGCAGTGAAGTGGGAGGCTGGGGCTACACCTTC
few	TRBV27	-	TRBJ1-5	CASSLKGGVGLDQPQHF	TGTGCCAGCAGTTTAAAGGGGGGTGTGGGTTTGGATCAGCCCCAGCATTTT
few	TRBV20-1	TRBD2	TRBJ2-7	CSASYSSSGGFEQYF	TGCAGTGCTAGTTATTCGTCTAGCGGGGGATTCGAGCAGTACTTC
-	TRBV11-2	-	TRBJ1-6	CASSLERASPLHF	TGTGCCAGCAGCTTAGAACGGGCATCACCCCTCCACTTT
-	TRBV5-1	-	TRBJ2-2	CASSPDGSGELFF	TGCGCCAGCAGCCCGGACGGATCCGGGGAGCTGTTTTTT
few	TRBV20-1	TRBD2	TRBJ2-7	CSARKSGRAGEQYF	TGCAGTGCTAGAAAGAGCGGGAGGGCCGGGGAGCAGTACTTC
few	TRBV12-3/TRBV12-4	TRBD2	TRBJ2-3	CASRTSGGRRTDTQYF	TGTGCCAGCAGGACTAGCGGGGGACGGCGCACAGATACGCAGTATTTT
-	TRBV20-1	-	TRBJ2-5	CSARGIGGRQETQYF	TGCAGTGCTAGAGGGATCGGGGGCAGGCAAGAGACCCAGTACTTC
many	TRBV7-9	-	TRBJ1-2	CASGNYGYTF	TGTGCCAGCGGGAACTATGGCTACACCTTC
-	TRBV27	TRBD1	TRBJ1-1	CASSRYGQGGTEAFF	TGTGCCAGCAGTCGCTACGGACAGGGTGGAACTGAAGCTTTCTTT
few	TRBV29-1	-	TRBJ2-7	CSVTVSYEQYF	TGCAGCGTCACCGTTTCCTACGAGCAGTACTTC
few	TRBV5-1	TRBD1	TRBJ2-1	CASSRTGDSYNEQFF	TGCGCCAGCAGCAGGACAGGGGACTCCTACAATGAGCAGTTCTTC
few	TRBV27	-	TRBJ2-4	CASSLFARAVGKRYF	TGTGCCAGCAGTTTATTCGCCAGGGCGGTAGGAAAGCGGTACTTC
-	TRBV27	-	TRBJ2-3	CASSGSTIWTSTDTQYF	TGTGCCAGCAGCGGATCGACCATCTGGACTAGCACAGATACGCAGTATTTT
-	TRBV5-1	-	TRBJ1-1	CASSHLTRNTEAFF	TGCGCCAGCAGCCACCTGACAAGGAACACTGAAGCTTTCTTT
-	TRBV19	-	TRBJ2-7	CASSRDLSYEQYF	TGTGCCAGTAGCCGGGACCTATCCTACGAGCAGTACTTC
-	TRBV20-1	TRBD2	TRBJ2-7	CSARTSGTYEQYF	TGCAGTGCACGGACTAGCGGGACCTACGAGCAGTACTTC
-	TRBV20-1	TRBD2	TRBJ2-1	CSASSGIDSYNEQFF	TGCAGTGCCTCTAGCGGGATAGACTCCTACAATGAGCAGTTCTTC
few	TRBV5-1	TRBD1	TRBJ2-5	CASSLGTGVQETQYF	TGCGCCAGCAGCTTAGGGACAGGGGTTCAAGAGACCCAGTACTTC
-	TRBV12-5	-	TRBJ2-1	CASGLLRGGNNEQFF	TGTGCTAGTGGTTTGTTACGTGGGGGCAACAATGAGCAGTTCTTC
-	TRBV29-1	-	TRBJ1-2	CSVVRDGNNYGYTF	TGCAGCGTTGTGCGGGACGGGAATAACTATGGCTACACCTTC
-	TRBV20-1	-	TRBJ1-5	CSARDLRRPTAQHF	TGCAGTGCTAGAGATCTTCGACGTCCCACCGCCCAGCATTTT
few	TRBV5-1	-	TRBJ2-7	CASSLEGTSYEQYF	TGCGCCAGCAGCTTGGAAGGGACGAGTTACGAGCAGTACTTC
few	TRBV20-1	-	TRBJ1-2	CSASLTESYGYTF	TGCAGTGCTAGTCTGACAGAATCCTATGGCTACACCTTC